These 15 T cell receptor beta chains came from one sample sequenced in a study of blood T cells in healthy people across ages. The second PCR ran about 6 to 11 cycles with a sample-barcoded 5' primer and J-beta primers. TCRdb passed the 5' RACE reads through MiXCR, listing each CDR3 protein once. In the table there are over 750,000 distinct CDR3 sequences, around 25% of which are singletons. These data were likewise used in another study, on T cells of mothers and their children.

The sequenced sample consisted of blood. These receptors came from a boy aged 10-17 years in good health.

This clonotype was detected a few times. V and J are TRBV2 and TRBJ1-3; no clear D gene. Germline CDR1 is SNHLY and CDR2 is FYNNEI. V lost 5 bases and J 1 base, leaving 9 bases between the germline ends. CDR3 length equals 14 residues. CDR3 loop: CASSPEMSGNTIYF. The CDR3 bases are TGTGCCAGCAGTCCTGAGATGTCTGGAAACACCATATATTTT.

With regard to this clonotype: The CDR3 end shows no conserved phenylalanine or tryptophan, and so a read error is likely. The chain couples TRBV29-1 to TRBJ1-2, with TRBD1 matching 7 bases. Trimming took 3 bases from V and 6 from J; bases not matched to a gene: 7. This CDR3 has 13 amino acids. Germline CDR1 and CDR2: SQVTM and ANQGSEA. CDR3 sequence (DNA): TGCAGCGTTGACATCAGCCAGGGGGATGGCTACACCATC. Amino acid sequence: CSVDISQGDGYTI.

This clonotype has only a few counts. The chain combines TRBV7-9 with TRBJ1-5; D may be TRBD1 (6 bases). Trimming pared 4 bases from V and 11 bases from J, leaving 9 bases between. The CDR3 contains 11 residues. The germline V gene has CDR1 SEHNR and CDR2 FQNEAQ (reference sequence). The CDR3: CASSSDRSQHF. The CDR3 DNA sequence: TGTGCCAGCAGCTCAGACAGGTCCCAGCATTTT.

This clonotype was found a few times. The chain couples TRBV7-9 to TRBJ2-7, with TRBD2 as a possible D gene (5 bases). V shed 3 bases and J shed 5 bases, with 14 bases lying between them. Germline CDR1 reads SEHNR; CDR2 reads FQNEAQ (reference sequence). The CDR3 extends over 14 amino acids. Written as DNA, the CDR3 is TGTGCCAGCAGCTTTACGAACCCGGAGGACGAGCAGTACTTC. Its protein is CASSFTNPEDEQYF.

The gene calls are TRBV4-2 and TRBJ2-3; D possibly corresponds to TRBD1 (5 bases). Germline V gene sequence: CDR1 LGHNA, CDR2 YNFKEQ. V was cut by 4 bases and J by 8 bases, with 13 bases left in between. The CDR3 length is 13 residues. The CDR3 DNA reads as TGTGCCAGCAGCCCCCCCACAGGCGGTACGCAGTATTTT. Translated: CASSPPTGGTQYF.

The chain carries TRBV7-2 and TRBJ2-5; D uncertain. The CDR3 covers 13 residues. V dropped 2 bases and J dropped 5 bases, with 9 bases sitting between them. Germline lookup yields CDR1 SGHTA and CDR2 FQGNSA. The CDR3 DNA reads TGTGCCAGCAGCTTACGACGCACCGAGACCCAGTACTTC. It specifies CASSLRRTETQYF.

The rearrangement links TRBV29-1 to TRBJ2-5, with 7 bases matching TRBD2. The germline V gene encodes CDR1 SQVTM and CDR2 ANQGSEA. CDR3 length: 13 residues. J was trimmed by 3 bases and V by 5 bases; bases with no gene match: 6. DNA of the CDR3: TGCAGCGTTCCGGGGCGGGAGAAAGAGACCCAGTACTTC. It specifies CSVPGREKETQYF.

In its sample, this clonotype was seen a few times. The CDR3 nucleotides read TGTGCCAGCTCACCAGGGGGGGCCGGAGAGACCCAGTACTTC. It specifies CASSPGGAGETQYF. This chain joins TRBV18 and TRBJ2-5, with D possibly being TRBD2 (7 bases). V was cut by 2 bases and J by 4 bases, with 11 bases left in between. CDR3 length equals 14 residues. Germline V lookup: CDR1 KGHSH, CDR2 LQKENI.

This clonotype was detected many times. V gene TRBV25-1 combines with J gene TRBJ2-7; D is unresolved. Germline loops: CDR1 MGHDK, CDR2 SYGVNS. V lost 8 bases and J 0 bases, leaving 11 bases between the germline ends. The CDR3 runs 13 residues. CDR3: CASGIKSSYEQYF. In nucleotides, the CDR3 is TGTGCCAGCGGCATAAAGAGCTCCTACGAGCAGTACTTC.

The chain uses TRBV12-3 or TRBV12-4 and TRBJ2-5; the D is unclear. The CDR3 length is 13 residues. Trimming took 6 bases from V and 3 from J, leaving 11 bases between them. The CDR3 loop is CASRPEAKETQYF. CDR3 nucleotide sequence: TGTGCCAGCAGACCTGAGGCCAAAGAGACCCAGTACTTC.

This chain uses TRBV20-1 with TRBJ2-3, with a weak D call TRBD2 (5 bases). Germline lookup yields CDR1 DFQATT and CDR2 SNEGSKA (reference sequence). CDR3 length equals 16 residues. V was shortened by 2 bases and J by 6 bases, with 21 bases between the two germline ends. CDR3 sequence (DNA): TGCAGTGCTAGACCTTTGACTGCGGCCTCGGGGGATACGCAGTATTTT. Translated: CSARPLTAASGDTQYF.

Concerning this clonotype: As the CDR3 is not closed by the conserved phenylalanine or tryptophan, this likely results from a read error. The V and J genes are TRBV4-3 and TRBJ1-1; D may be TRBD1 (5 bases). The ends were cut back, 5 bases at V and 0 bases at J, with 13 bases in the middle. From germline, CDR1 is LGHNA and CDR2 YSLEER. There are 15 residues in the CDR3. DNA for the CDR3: TGCGCCAGCAGCAACCGACAGTCCATGAACACTGAAGCTTTCCTT. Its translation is CASSNRQSMNTEAFL.

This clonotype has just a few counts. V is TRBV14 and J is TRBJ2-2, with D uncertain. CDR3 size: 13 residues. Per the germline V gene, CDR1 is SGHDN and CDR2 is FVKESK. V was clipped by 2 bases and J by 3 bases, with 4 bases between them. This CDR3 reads CASSQTDTGELFF. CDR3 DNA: TGTGCCAGCAGCCAAACAGACACCGGGGAGCTGTTTTTT.

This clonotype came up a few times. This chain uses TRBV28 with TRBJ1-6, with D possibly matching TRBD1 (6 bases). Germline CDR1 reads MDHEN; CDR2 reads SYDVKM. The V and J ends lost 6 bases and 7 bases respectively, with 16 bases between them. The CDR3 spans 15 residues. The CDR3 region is CASSTVTGKNSPLHF. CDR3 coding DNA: TGTGCCAGCAGCACAGTAACAGGGAAGAATTCACCCCTCCACTTT.

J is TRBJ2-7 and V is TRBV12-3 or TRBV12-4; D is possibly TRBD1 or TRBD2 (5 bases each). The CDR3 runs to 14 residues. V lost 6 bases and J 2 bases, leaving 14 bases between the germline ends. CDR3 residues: CASSDGTRTYEQYF. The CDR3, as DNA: TGTGCCAGCAGCGATGGGACGCGTACCTACGAGCAGTACTTC.